This record looks at one TCR beta chain sequence and its context. Its antigen remains unknown. The data were taken from a study of cytomegalovirus exposure and HLA in healthy donors. Clones were sequenced by immunoSEQ multiplex PCR, and TCRdb holds only the in-frame ones, with some missing. This table has about 180,000 clones, roughly 85% appearing once. Study conclusions and caveats: In vitro checks showed that a few CMV-associated chains really do target CMV antigens. The study recorded around 160 TCR beta chains that were cytomegalovirus-associated.

CDR1 is SNHLY, CDR2 FYNNEI, per germline. V lost 9 bases to trimming and J lost 3 bases, with 15 bases between them. CDR3 length equals 14 residues. The chain links TRBV2 to TRBJ2-1; possibly TRBD2 for D (6 bases). The TCR was taken from a man aged 18 to 30 in good health and CMV-seropositive. Sequences were obtained from PBMCs. In nucleotides, the CDR3 is TGTGCCAGAACCGGAGGGGCGGGCTACAATGAGCAGTTCTTC. This codes for CARTGGAGYNEQFF.